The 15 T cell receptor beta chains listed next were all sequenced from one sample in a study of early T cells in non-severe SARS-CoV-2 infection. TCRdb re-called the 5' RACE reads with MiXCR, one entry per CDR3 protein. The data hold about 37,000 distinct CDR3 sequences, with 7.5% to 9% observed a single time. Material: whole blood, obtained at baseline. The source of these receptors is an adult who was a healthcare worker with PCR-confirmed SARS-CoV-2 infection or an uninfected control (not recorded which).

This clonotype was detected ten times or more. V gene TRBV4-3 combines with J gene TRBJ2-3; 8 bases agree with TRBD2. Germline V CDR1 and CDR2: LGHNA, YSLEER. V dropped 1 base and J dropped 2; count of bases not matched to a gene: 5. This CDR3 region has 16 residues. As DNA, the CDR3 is TGCGCCAGCAGCCAAGTGGGCGGGGGGCTCACAGATACGCAGTATTTT. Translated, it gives CASSQVGGGLTDTQYF.

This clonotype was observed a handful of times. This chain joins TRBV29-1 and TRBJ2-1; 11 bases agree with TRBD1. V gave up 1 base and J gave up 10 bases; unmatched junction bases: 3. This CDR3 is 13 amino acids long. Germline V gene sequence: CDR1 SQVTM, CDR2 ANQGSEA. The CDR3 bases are TGCAGCGTTGAAGGGACAGGGGGCGGCGAGCAGTTCTTC. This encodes CSVEGTGGGEQFF.

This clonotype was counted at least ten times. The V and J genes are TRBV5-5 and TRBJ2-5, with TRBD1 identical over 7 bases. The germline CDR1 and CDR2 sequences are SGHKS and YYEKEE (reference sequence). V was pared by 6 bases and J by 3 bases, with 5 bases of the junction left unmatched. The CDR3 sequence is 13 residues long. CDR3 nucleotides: TGTGCCAGCAACATACAGGGGAAAGAGACCCAGTACTTC. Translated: CASNIQGKETQYF.

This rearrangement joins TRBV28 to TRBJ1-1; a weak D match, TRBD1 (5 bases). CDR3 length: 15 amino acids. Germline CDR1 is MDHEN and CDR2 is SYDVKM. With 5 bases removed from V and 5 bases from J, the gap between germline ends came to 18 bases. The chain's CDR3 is CASSIPGGEWTEAFF. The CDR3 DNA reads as TGTGCCAGCAGTATCCCCGGGGGGGAGTGGACTGAAGCTTTCTTT.

The CDR3 nucleotides read TGTGCCAGCAGCCAAGCCCCCCCAGGTTTCGCGGGGGCAGAGGATACGCAGTATTTT. This translates into CASSQAPPGFAGAEDTQYF. The chain couples TRBV4-2 to TRBJ2-3; weak D call: TRBD2 (7 bases). CDR3 length: 19 amino acids. With 1 base removed from V and 6 bases from J, the gap between germline ends came to 26 bases. Per the germline V gene, CDR1 is LGHNA and CDR2 is YNFKEQ.

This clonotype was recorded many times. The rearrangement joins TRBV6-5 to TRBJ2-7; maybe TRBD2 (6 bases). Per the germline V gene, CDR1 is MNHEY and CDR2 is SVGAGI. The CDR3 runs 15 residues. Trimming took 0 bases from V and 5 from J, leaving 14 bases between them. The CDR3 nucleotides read TGTGCCAGCAGTTACTCGAGGCAGGGAGGAGACGAGCAGTACTTC. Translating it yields CASSYSRQGGDEQYF.

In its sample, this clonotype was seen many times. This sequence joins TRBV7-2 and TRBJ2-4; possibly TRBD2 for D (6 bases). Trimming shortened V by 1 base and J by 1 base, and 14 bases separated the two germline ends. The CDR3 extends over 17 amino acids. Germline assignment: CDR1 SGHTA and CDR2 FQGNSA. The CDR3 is CASSLGGTGTAKNIQYF. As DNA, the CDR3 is TGTGCCAGCAGCTTAGGCGGGACGGGGACTGCCAAAAACATTCAGTACTTC.

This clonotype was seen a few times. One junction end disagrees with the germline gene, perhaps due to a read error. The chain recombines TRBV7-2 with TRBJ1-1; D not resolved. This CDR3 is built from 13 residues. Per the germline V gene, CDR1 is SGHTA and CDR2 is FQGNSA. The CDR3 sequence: CASSLVSETPSLF. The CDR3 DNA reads TGTGCCAGCAGCTTAGTGTCTGAGACACCTTCCCTCTTT.

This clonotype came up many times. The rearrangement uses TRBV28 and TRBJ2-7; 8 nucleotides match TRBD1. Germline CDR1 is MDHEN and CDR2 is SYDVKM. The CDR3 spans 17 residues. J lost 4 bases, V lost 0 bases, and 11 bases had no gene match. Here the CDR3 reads CASSLWDRVTPNYEQYF. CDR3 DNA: TGTGCCAGCAGTTTATGGGACAGGGTAACCCCTAATTACGAGCAGTACTTC.

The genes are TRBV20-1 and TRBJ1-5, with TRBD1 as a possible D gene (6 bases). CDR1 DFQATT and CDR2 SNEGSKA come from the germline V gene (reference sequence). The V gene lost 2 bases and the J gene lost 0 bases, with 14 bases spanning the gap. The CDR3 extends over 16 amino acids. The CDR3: CSARPGGGNSNQPQHF. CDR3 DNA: TGCAGTGCTAGACCCGGAGGGGGAAATAGCAATCAGCCCCAGCATTTT.

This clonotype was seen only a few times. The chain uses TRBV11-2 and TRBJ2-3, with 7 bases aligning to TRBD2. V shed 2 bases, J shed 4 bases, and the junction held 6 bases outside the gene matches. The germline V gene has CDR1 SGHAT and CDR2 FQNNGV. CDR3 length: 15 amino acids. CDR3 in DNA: TGTGCCAGCAGCTTACCCCGACTAGCAGCAGATACGCAGTATTTT. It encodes CASSLPRLAADTQYF.

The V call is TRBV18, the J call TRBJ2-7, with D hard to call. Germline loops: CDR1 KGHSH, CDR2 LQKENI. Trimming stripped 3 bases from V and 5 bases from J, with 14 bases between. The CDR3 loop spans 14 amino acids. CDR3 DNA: TGTGCCAGCTCACCTCCAAGCCGCTGGGACGAGCAGTACTTC. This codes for CASSPPSRWDEQYF.

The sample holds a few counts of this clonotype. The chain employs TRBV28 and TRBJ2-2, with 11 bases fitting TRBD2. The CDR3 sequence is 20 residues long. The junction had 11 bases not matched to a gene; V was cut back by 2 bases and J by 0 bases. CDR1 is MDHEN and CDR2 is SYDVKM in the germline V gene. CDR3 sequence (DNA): TGTGCCAGCAGTTTACGGGTACTAGCGGGGGAGGTACCGAACACCGGGGAGCTGTTTTTT. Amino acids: CASSLRVLAGEVPNTGELFF.

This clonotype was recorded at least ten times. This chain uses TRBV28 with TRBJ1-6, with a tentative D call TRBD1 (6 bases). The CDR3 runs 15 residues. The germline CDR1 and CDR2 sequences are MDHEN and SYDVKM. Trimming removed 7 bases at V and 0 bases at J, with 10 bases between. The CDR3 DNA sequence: TGTGCCAGCAATACAGGGAGCTCCTATAATTCACCCCTCCACTTT. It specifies CASNTGSSYNSPLHF.

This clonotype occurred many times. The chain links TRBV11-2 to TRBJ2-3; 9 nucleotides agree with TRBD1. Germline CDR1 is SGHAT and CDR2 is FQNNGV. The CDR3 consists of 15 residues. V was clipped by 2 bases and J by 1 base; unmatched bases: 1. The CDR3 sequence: CASSLRTGGTDTQYF. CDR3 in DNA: TGTGCCAGCAGCTTAAGGACAGGGGGCACAGATACGCAGTATTTT. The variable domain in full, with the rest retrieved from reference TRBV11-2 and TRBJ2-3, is EAGVAQSPRYKIIEKRQSVAFWCNPISGHATLYWYQQILGQGPKLLIQFQNNGVVDDSQLPKDRFSAERLKGVDSTLKIQPAKLEDSAVYLCASSLRTGGTDTQYFGPGTRLTVL.